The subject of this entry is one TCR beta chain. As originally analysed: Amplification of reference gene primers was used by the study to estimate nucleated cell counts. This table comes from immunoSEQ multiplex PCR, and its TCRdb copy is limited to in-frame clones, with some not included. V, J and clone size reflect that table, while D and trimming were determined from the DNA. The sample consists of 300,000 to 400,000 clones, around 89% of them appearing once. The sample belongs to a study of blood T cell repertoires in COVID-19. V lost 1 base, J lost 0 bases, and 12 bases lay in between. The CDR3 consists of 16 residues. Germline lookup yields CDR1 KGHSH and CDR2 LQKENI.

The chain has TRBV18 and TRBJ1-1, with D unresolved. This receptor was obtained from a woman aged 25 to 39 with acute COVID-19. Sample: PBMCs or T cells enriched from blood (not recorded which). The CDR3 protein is CASSPLRNPLNTEAFF. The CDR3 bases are TGTGCCAGCTCACCACTGAGGAACCCCCTGAACACTGAAGCTTTCTTT.